The entry below gives a single T cell receptor beta chain sequence along with its context. Which antigen it targets is not known. No much larger clone is present one base from it, and per-base qualities are unavailable. The sample originates from a study of blood T cell repertoires in COVID-19 (dated by TCRdb to about 2020). With regard to the full study: Collaborator samples came from the United States, Italy and Spain and covered acute and convalescent phases of COVID-19. A de-identified subject ID, COVID-19 status, age in years and sex were almost always included in the sample metadata. HLA class I and class II types, where available, came from metadata supplied by the sample provider rather than from assay-based typing. Deeply sampled blood TCRbeta repertoires from subjects exposed to, actively infected with, or recovered from COVID-19 were included in the dataset. The samples were drawn from two sources: the first 160 participants of the ongoing ImmuneRACE study, and 950 to 1,500 subjects contributed by 6 global collaborators. The repertoires were made available in a free public database intended to serve as a resource for research on the immune response to SARS-CoV-2. The prospective study material was composed of cDNA or gDNA derived from T cells, B-cell-depleted T cells, or PBMCs.

TCRbeta CDR3 regions were amplified from genomic DNA using the immunoSEQ Assay, a bias-controlled multiplex PCR. The source study handled its data this way. Within the assay, amplification of reference gene primers was used to estimate how many nucleated cells each sample contained. To quantify the absolute abundance of each unique TCRbeta CDR3 rearrangement, sequence reads were collapsed and filtered. For each sample, productive Simpson clonality was calculated as the square root of Simpson's diversity index over productive rearrangements. In TCRdb, the immuneACCESS table is reduced to in-frame sequences with V and J assigned. These tables do not hold every clone; where another copy was compared, an unresolved V gene accounts for under half, and the others remain unexplained. V, J and clone size were drawn from that table, and D and trimming were deduced from the DNA. Across this sample there are about 500,000 clones, with around nine tenths seen only once. The ten largest clonotypes hold 7.5% to 9% of the sample.

At one collaborating source in Seattle, patients were enrolled during active infection and were followed longitudinally through the course of disease. The collaborating institutions used their own protocols to collect whole blood in K2EDTA tubes. For TCRbeta analysis, collaborators shipped samples in one of three forms: frozen whole blood, isolated PBMCs, or DNA extracted from either of those sample types. Findings and caveats that apply to the study as a whole: The quantity of clinical and demographic metadata differed by source and by participant and was supplied without curation.

Specimen: peripheral blood. The source of this sequence is a woman in her forties or fifties with COVID-19, enrolled during active disease.

CDR3 region: CASSMSGGYEQYF. The bases read TGTGCCAGTTCCATGAGCGGGGGCTACGAGCAGTACTTC. The chain couples TRBV19 to TRBJ2-7; TRBD2 fits 8 bases in the junction. V is cut back by 8 bases and J by 3 bases, with 6 bases in the junction unmatched. Via the germline V gene (reference sequence), CDR1 is LNHDA and CDR2 SQIVND. From cysteine to phenylalanine, the CDR3 is 13 amino acids long. The sequence is cut down to CDR3 DNA, 39 bases in frame from base 1. The full variable domain, completed from the reference TRBV19 and TRBJ2-7 proteins outside the CDR3, reads DGGITQSPKYLFRKEGQNVTLSCEQNLNHDAMYWYRQDPGQGLRLIYYSQIVNDFQKGDIAEGYSVSREKKESFPLTVTSAQKNPTAFYLCASSMSGGYEQYFGPGTRLTVT.